The T cell receptor (beta chain) described here comes from a study of T cells in localized non-small cell lung cancer. General study points: Adjacent uninvolved lung tissue had the highest T cell clonality, exceeding tumor. It remains possible that heterogeneity exists, since only one tumor region was sequenced. Adjacent lung exhibited a median of 57 among the 100 most abundant tumor clones.

This CDR3 is built from 14 residues. V lost 4 bases, J lost 2 bases, and 5 bases stayed unmatched. Germline-derived CDR1 and CDR2 are SEHNR and FQNEAQ (reference sequence). Measured with immunoSEQ multiplex PCR; TCRdb has only the in-frame clones, and not every one. The sample carries around 94,000 clones, approximately 86% recorded once. Remarks on this clone: What it binds is not known.

Specimen: peripheral blood, collected before any cancer treatment. The sequence came from a man aged 40-75 years with stage I squamous cell lung carcinoma. The genes are TRBV7-9 and TRBJ2-7, with 7 positions matching TRBD1. CDR3 region: CASSSATGTYEQYF. The CDR3 nucleotides read TGTGCCAGCAGCTCCGCGACAGGGACCTACGAGCAGTACTTC. Filled out from reference TRBV7-9 and TRBJ2-7, the complete variable domain reads DTGVSQNPRHKITKRGQNVTFRCDPISEHNRLYWYRQTLGQGPEFLTYFQNEAQLEKSRLLSDRFSAERPKGSFSTLEIQRTEQGDSAMYLCASSSATGTYEQYFGPGTRLTVT.